The TCR beta chain described here comes from a study of T-cell reconstitution after alpha-beta-depleted transplantation in children. Whole-study findings and limits: Newly made T cells mostly supplied T-cell counts and diversity one year after transplant. The origin of alpha-beta T cells about two months after transplant was reportedly several hundred expanded graft clones.

For TCRbeta, the library was prepared with unique molecular identifiers. TCRdb redid the calling of the PCR reads with MiXCR, one entry per CDR3 protein. The table records about 27,000 distinct CDR3 sequences, roughly a sixth of them present only once. As concerns this clonotype: Its target is unknown.

CDR3 size: 12 residues. Germline values: CDR1 LGHNT, CDR2 FRNRAP. Trimming took 6 bases from V and 9 from J; bases not matched to a gene: 4. The V call is TRBV12-5, the J call TRBJ2-1, with 8 positions matching TRBD1. The clonotype was recovered from a male patient between 2 and 15 years old who had a stem cell transplant for acute lymphoblastic leukemia, so the T cells may come from the graft donor. This specimen was PBMCs, mostly from graft donor cells, taken 60 days after TCRalphabeta/CD19-depleted stem cell transplant. The CDR3 bases are TGTGCTAGTGGCCTTGACAGGGGTGAGCAGTTCTTC. It specifies CASGLDRGEQFF.